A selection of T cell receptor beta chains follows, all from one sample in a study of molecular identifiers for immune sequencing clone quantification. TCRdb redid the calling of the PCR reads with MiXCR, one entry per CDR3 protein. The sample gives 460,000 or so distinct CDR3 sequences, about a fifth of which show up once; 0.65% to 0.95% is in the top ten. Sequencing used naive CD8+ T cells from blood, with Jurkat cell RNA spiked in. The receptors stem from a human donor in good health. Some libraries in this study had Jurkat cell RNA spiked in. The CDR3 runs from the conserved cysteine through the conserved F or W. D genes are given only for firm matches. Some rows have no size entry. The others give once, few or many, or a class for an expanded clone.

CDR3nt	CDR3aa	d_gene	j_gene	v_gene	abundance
TGTGCCAGCAGCCAAGATATAATAGGCTTGGTCCTTGAGCAGTACTTC	CASSQDIIGLVLEQYF	.	TRBJ2-7	TRBV3-1	few
TGTGCCAGCAGTGGAGAAGGGGACACCGGGGAGCTGTTTTTT	CASSGEGDTGELFF	.	TRBJ2-2	TRBV27	.
TGTGCCACCGAGGAGACGAACACCGGGGAGCTGTTTTTT	CATEETNTGELFF	.	TRBJ2-2	TRBV24-1	many
TGCGCCAGCAGTGAAGCCGACGGCTACACCTTC	CASSEADGYTF	.	TRBJ1-2	TRBV10-2	many
TGTGCCAGCAGTTATGGTGGGGGCTTCTACGAGCAGTACTTC	CASSYGGGFYEQYF	.	TRBJ2-7	TRBV6-5	.
TGTGCCAGCAGTTACGGGACAGCCACCGGGGAGCTGTTTTTT	CASSYGTATGELFF	TRBD1	TRBJ2-2	TRBV27	many
TGTGCCAGTACCACCGGGCCTAATGAAAAACTGTTTTTT	CASTTGPNEKLFF	.	TRBJ1-4	TRBV19	many
TGTGCCAGCAGTTCCTCCCGGGGGGGGGGGGGGACAGATACGCAGTATTTT	CASSSSRGGGGTDTQYF	TRBD2	TRBJ2-3	TRBV27	once
TGTGCCACCAGCGGCGGACGTCCTGCCAAAGCTTTCTTT	CATSGGRPAKAFF	.	TRBJ1-1	TRBV15	few
TGTGCCAGCAGCCGCCCGGGGGGGGGCGCGAACACTGAAGCTTTCTTT	CASSRPGGGANTEAFF	.	TRBJ1-1	TRBV7-9	.
TGTGCCAGCAGCCCGCCAGACTATGAGACGCAGTATTTT	CASSPPDYETQYF	.	TRBJ2-3	TRBV7-2	.
TGTGCCAGCTCACCGGTCGGCATCTGCGAGCAGTACTTC	CASSPVGICEQYF	.	TRBJ2-7	TRBV18	once
TGTGCCAGCAGCTTAACAACCGGGACAGCCCCTGAAAAACTGTTTTTT	CASSLTTGTAPEKLFF	TRBD1	TRBJ1-4	TRBV7-9	many
TGTGCCAGCAGCGGCAACGCAGGGGTCCTCTCCTACGAGCAGTACTTC	CASSGNAGVLSYEQYF	.	TRBJ2-7	TRBV7-6	.
TGTGCCAGCAGTTACTCGGGGAGCACAGATGCGCAGTATTTT	CASSYSGSTDAQYF	.	TRBJ2-3	TRBV6-5	.
TGTGCCAGCAGTGAGGTCAGCACAGATACGCAGTATTTT	CASSEVSTDTQYF	.	TRBJ2-3	TRBV2	.
TGTGCCAGCACCTCGGGATCCCGGGGTAGTGGAGCAGATACGCAGTATTTT	CASTSGSRGSGADTQYF	.	TRBJ2-3	TRBV6-1	many
TGTGCCAGCAGCCCACCGCTTTCTAGCAGCACCGGGGAGCTGTTTTTT	CASSPPLSSSTGELFF	.	TRBJ2-2	TRBV7-9	.
TGTGCCAGTAGCAGGGGTGGAGTCTATGGCTACACCTTC	CASSRGGVYGYTF	.	TRBJ1-2	TRBV19	.
TGTGCCAGCAGTGAAACAGGGTTCTACGAGCAGTACTTC	CASSETGFYEQYF	.	TRBJ2-7	TRBV6-1	many
TGTGCCACCCAGGGGATACACCCTGAAGCTTTCTTT	CATQGIHPEAFF	.	TRBJ1-1	TRBV7-9	.
TGTGCCAGCAGCGGTACAGGGGATGAGCAGTTCTTC	CASSGTGDEQFF	TRBD1	TRBJ2-1	TRBV7-9	.
TGTGCCAGCAGCCAATTCGGGCCTGGGGCCAACGTCCTGACTTTC	CASSQFGPGANVLTF	.	TRBJ2-6	TRBV16	.
TGTGCCAGCAGCCCGGACTCCTCGTCTGGAAACACCATATATTTT	CASSPDSSSGNTIYF	.	TRBJ1-3	TRBV7-9	many
TGTGCCAGCAGCCAAGGGTCCGCTAATGAAAAACTGTTTTTT	CASSQGSANEKLFF	.	TRBJ1-4	TRBV11-2	.
TGTGCCAGCAGCTCCCTCACAGGGCCCCATGAAGCTTTCTTT	CASSSLTGPHEAFF	.	TRBJ1-1	TRBV6-5	.
TGTGCCAGCAGTAATAGACAGAGCTACACCGGGGAGCTGTTTTTT	CASSNRQSYTGELFF	.	TRBJ2-2	TRBV6-5	many
TGCGCCAGCAGCTTGGGGCGGGACCATACCTCCTACGAGCAGTACTTC	CASSLGRDHTSYEQYF	.	TRBJ2-7	TRBV5-1	.
TGTGCCAGCAGCGCAACAGTGGACACCGGGGAGCTGTTTTTT	CASSATVDTGELFF	.	TRBJ2-2	TRBV7-9	few
TGCAGTGCTAGCCCACGACAGGTCTACCACGAGCAGTACTTC	CSASPRQVYHEQYF	.	TRBJ2-7	TRBV20-1	.
TGCAGCGGAGACGGAGGGCTCCGCACAGATACGCAGTATTTT	CSGDGGLRTDTQYF	.	TRBJ2-3	TRBV29-1	many
TGTGCCAGCAGCGCCGGGGCATTCAGCTCCTACAATGAGCAGTCCTTC	CASSAGAFSSYNEQSF	.	TRBJ2-1	TRBV9	.
TGTGCCTGGAGTGTAACAGGCTTGAACACTGAAGCTTTCTTT	CAWSVTGLNTEAFF	.	TRBJ1-1	TRBV30	many
TGCGCCAGCAGCCAAGCTCCCCGATATGTTTTTGGGGGATCCTATAATTCACCCCTCCGCTTT	CASSQAPRYVFGGSYNSPLRF	.	TRBJ1-6	TRBV4-1	few
TGTGCCAGCAGCCAGGGAGCCTACTGGTACGAGCAGTACTTC	CASSQGAYWYEQYF	.	TRBJ2-7	TRBV14	many
TGCGCCAGCAGCCAAATAGACAGGGAAGGTCAGCCCCAGCATTTT	CASSQIDREGQPQHF	TRBD1	TRBJ1-5	TRBV4-1	.
TGTGCCAGTAGTATCGGGACAGCAGCATCTATCGAGCAGTACTTC	CASSIGTAASIEQYF	TRBD1	TRBJ2-7	TRBV19	.
TGTGCCAGCGGCCTGGAGAGCTACGAGCAGTACTTC	CASGLESYEQYF	.	TRBJ2-7	TRBV7-9	.
TGTGCCAGCAGCTCATCCGGGACAGAGAACCCAGATACGCAGTATTTT	CASSSSGTENPDTQYF	TRBD1	TRBJ2-3	TRBV7-9	.
TGTGCCAGCAGCTCTGGACCATTGGGGGCCAACGTCCTGACTTTC	CASSSGPLGANVLTF	.	TRBJ2-6	TRBV7-9	many
TGTGCCAGCAGCCTTATGGCGGGGTACAATGAGCAGTTCTTC	CASSLMAGYNEQFF	.	TRBJ2-1	TRBV7-6	few
TGTGCCAGCAGCTTACGGGAATGGACAGATACTAACTATGGCTACACCTTC	CASSLREWTDTNYGYTF	.	TRBJ1-2	TRBV12-3/TRBV12-4	.
TGTGCCAGCAGCCAAGTAGGCGAAATCCAAGAGACCCAGTACTTC	CASSQVGEIQETQYF	.	TRBJ2-5	TRBV14	many
TGTGCCAGCAGCGCGCGTTGGTCGGATACGCAGTATTTT	CASSARWSDTQYF	.	TRBJ2-3	TRBV7-9	many
TGTGCCAGCAGTGATCTGCACGGAAGGATTACTGGAAACACCATATATTTT	CASSDLHGRITGNTIYF	.	TRBJ1-3	TRBV6-4	many
TGTGCCAGCAGCGCAACGGGACTAGGGACCGGGGAGCTGTTTTTT	CASSATGLGTGELFF	TRBD2	TRBJ2-2	TRBV9	few
TGTGCCAGCAGTGCCCCCGAGCTGAACACTGAAGCTTTCTTT	CASSAPELNTEAFF	.	TRBJ1-1	TRBV28	many
TGTGCCTGGAGTGTAGGACTAGCGGGAGTTGTCTATGAGCAGTTCTTC	CAWSVGLAGVVYEQFF	TRBD2	TRBJ2-1	TRBV30	few
TGTGCCAGCAGTTCCCCGGGTCGTGAGCAGTACTTC	CASSSPGREQYF	.	TRBJ2-7	TRBV6-5	many
TGCGCCAGCAGCCACGGACTGTCCCAAGAGACCCAGTACTTC	CASSHGLSQETQYF	.	TRBJ2-5	TRBV4-3	many
TGTGCCAGCAGCACTCCGGCAGGGCGCACCGGGGAGCTGTTTTTT	CASSTPAGRTGELFF	.	TRBJ2-2	TRBV11-2	.
TGCGCCAGCAGCCACCCCACAGGGGGCCTCTACGAGCAGTACTTC	CASSHPTGGLYEQYF	TRBD1	TRBJ2-7	TRBV5-1	few
TGTGCCAGCAGCCCCACCAGCTCCTACAATGAGCAGTTCTTC	CASSPTSSYNEQFF	.	TRBJ2-1	TRBV7-2	many
TGCAGTGCCCACAACCTCGGCACGAGTGACGAAAAACTGTTTTTT	CSAHNLGTSDEKLFF	.	TRBJ1-4	TRBV20-1	many
TGCAGTGCTAGACCTTGGGGCCTGAACACTGAAGCTTTCTTT	CSARPWGLNTEAFF	.	TRBJ1-1	TRBV20-1	.
TGTGCCACCAGTGGCCGGGACGGATACACAGATACGCAGTATTTT	CATSGRDGYTDTQYF	.	TRBJ2-3	TRBV24-1	many
TGTGCCAGCGGGGCTTTGGGGGGTGAAGGGCAGCCCCAGCATTTT	CASGALGGEGQPQHF	.	TRBJ1-5	TRBV3-1	few
TGTGCCAGCAGCTTAGACGGCAGGGGGGGCGATAAGCAGTTCTTC	CASSLDGRGGDKQFF	.	TRBJ2-1	TRBV7-6	.
TGCGCCAGCAGCAAAGGGACTAGCGGGAGGGCCGAGCAGTACTTC	CASSKGTSGRAEQYF	TRBD2	TRBJ2-7	TRBV4-1	many
TGCGCCAGCAGCCAAGAAGTCAACAACTATGGCTACACCTTC	CASSQEVNNYGYTF	.	TRBJ1-2	TRBV4-3	many